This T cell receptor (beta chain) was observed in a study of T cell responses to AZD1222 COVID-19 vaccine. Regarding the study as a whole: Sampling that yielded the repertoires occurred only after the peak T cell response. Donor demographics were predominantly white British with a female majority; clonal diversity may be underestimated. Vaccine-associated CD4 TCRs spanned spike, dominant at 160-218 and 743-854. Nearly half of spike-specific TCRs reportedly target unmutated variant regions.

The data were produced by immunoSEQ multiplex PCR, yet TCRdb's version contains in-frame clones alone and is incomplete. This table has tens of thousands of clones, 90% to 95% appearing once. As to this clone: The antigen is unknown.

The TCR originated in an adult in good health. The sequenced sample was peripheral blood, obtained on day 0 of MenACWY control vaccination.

This CDR3 reads CASSLSGPDEQYF. CDR3 in DNA: TGTGCCAGTAGTCTTAGCGGCCCCGACGAGCAGTACTTC. The chain recombines TRBV19 with TRBJ2-7; D perhaps matches TRBD2 (6 bases). Germline V lookup: CDR1 LNHDA, CDR2 SQIVND (reference sequence). The length of the CDR3 is 13 residues. Between the trimmed V and J ends, which lost 5 bases and 5 bases, there was a span of 13 bases.